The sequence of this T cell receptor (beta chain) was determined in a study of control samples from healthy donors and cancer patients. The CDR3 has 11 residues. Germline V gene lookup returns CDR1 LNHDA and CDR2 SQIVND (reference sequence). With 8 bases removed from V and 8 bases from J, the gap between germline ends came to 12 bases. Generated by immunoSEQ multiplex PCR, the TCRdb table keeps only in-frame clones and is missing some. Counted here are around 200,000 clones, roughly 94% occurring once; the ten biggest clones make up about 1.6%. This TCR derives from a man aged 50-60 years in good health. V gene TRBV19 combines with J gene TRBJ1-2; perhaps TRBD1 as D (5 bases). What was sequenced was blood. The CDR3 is CASSRVSGYTF. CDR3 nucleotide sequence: TGTGCCAGTTCCAGGGTGAGCGGCTACACCTTC. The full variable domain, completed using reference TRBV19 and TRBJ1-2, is DGGITQSPKYLFRKEGQNVTLSCEQNLNHDAMYWYRQDPGQGLRLIYYSQIVNDFQKGDIAEGYSVSREKKESFPLTVTSAQKNPTAFYLCASSRVSGYTFGSGTRLTVV.